This record looks at one T cell receptor (beta chain) sequence and its context. Its target is unknown. The sequenced patients had an expansion of CD8+CD57+ cells seen by flow cytometry. These data belong to a study of CD8+CD57+ T cells in acquired aplastic anemia. Background on the study: DNA from sorted CD4+ and CD8+ cells averaged around 3 ug. Findings and limits, study-wide: Around 30 sequences, all CD8+ CDR3, were shared between patients and controls. Patient and control CD8+ Simpson's diversity was not significantly different.

For CDR3 and TCR beta VDJ profiling, genomic DNA was the template used. TCRdb reprocessed the reads via MiXCR and lists one record per CDR3 protein. This sample has approximately 260,000 distinct CDR3 sequences, with 82% found just once. Per germline, CDR1 SQVTM and CDR2 ANQGSEA. The CDR3 runs 11 residues. Trimming stripped 5 bases from V and 12 bases from J, with 14 bases between. Sequenced input: sorted CD4+, CD8+, or CD8+CD57+ T cells (not recorded which) from PBMCs. The chain has TRBV29-1 and TRBJ2-1; D might be TRBD1 (6 bases). This clonotype was sampled from a human donor with aplastic anemia. The CDR3 bases are TGCAGCGTTCCCCAGGGGAGTCGGCAGTTCTTC. Translated, it gives CSVPQGSRQFF.